These 21 T cell receptor beta chains originate from one sample sequenced in a study of control samples from healthy donors and cancer patients. Sequenced by immunoSEQ multiplex PCR; TCRdb stores in-frame clones only, minus some. The repertoire holds 150,000 to 200,000 clones, with approximately 92% as singletons. The sample was blood. All receptors come from a man aged 30-40 years in good health.

V usage is TRBV20-1 and J usage is TRBJ1-2; D remains unclear. Germline V gene sequence: CDR1 DFQATT, CDR2 SNEGSKA (reference sequence). CDR3 length: 11 amino acids. V was trimmed by 5 bases and J by 6 bases, leaving 10 bases between them. CDR3 protein: CSAAYGDGYTF. The CDR3 region has the DNA TGCAGTGCTGCCTACGGTGATGGCTACACCTTC.

This clone was counted many times. V and J are TRBV7-2 and TRBJ1-3, with 7 bases matching TRBD1. The junction had 7 bases not matched to a gene; V was cut back by 5 bases and J by 3 bases. The CDR3 consists of 15 residues. Germline V gene lookup returns CDR1 SGHTA and CDR2 FQGNSA. CDR3 loop: CASSPQGVFGNTIYF. DNA of the CDR3: TGTGCCAGCAGCCCGCAGGGGGTATTTGGAAACACCATATATTTT. The whole variable domain, remainder taken from reference TRBV7-2 and TRBJ1-3, is GAGVSQSPSNKVTEKGKDVELRCDPISGHTALYWYRQSLGQGLEFLIYFQGNSAPDKSGLPSDRFSAERTGGSVSTLTIQRTQQEDSAVYLCASSPQGVFGNTIYFGEGSWLTVV.

J is TRBJ1-1 and V is TRBV7-9; unclear D gene. CDR3 length: 16 amino acids. Germline-derived CDR1 and CDR2 are SEHNR and FQNEAQ (reference sequence). V was shortened by 4 bases and J by 4 bases, with 19 bases between the two germline ends. CDR3 sequence (DNA): TGTGCCAGCAGCTCGTACCCATCGGCGTGGGGCACTGAAGCTTTCTTT. Its protein product is CASSSYPSAWGTEAFF. Complete variable domain (other parts from reference TRBV7-9 and TRBJ1-1): DTGVSQNPRHKITKRGQNVTFRCDPISEHNRLYWYRQTLGQGPEFLTYFQNEAQLEKSRLLSDRFSAERPKGSFSTLEIQRTEQGDSAMYLCASSSYPSAWGTEAFFGQGTRLTVV.

The V call is TRBV4-1, the J call TRBJ2-5, with 9 bases that match TRBD2. Trimming at V came to 0 bases and at J to 3 bases, leaving 11 bases not matched to a gene. The germline V gene encodes CDR1 MGHRA and CDR2 YSYEKL. The CDR3 has 18 amino acids. CDR3 amino acids: CASSQDKVSGGLEETQYF. The CDR3 region has the DNA TGCGCCAGCAGCCAAGATAAGGTTAGCGGGGGCCTGGAAGAGACCCAGTACTTC.

The chain has TRBV6-2 or TRBV6-3 and TRBJ1-2; D call uncertain. CDR1 and CDR2 (germline): MNHEY, SVGEGT. The CDR3 totals 13 residues. The ends were cut back, 2 bases at V and 3 bases at J, with 7 bases in the middle. CDR3 bases: TGTGCCAGCAGTTACGGGGTTGACTATGGCTACACCTTC. Amino acids: CASSYGVDYGYTF.

This chain's CDR3 is CASSQVGPGPSYEQYF. The DNA of the CDR3 is TGCGCCAGCAGCCAAGTAGGCCCGGGGCCCTCCTACGAGCAGTACTTC. The chain is built from TRBV4-1 and TRBJ2-7, with D perhaps given as TRBD1 or TRBD2 (5 bases each). Germline CDR1 and CDR2: MGHRA and YSYEKL. The CDR3 contains 16 residues. V was shortened by 1 base and J by 0 bases, with 13 bases between the two germline ends.

The genes are TRBV7-9 and TRBJ2-1; 12 bases align to TRBD2. CDR3 length equals 18 residues. Per the germline V gene, CDR1 is SEHNR and CDR2 is FQNEAQ (reference sequence). The J segment lost 2 bases and the V segment lost 3 bases, leaving 8 bases of the junction unmatched. CDR3: CASSLYASGGATYNEQFF. DNA of the CDR3: TGTGCCAGCAGCTTGTACGCTAGCGGGGGGGCCACCTACAATGAGCAGTTCTTC.

CDR3 DNA sequence: TGTGCCAGCAGTTTAGGGGGAACAGAAGAAGCTTTCTTT. Protein product: CASSLGGTEEAFF. V and J are TRBV12-3 or TRBV12-4 and TRBJ1-1; D not certain. This CDR3 is 13 amino acids long. V lost 1 base and J 8 bases, leaving 11 bases between the germline ends.

The chain joins TRBV19 to TRBJ2-2, with D perhaps matching TRBD1 (5 bases). This CDR3 is built from 16 residues. V lost 0 bases and J 6 bases, leaving 14 bases between the germline ends. Germline CDR1 reads LNHDA; CDR2 reads SQIVND (reference sequence). The CDR3 coding sequence is TGTGCCAGTAGTATAGATCTTTGGCAGGGCGCCGGGGAGCTGTTTTTT. Its protein is CASSIDLWQGAGELFF.

The chain is built from TRBV14 and TRBJ2-1; TRBD2 matches at 9 bases. CDR1 is SGHDN, CDR2 FVKESK, per germline. CDR3 length equals 17 residues. Unmatched junction bases numbered 11, after V lost 2 bases and J lost 6 bases. DNA for the CDR3: TGTGCCAGCAGCCAACGCCTAGCGGGACGGGTGGGCAATGAGCAGTTCTTC. The encoded protein is CASSQRLAGRVGNEQFF. The full variable domain, rest sourced from reference TRBV14 and TRBJ2-1, is EAGVTQFPSHSVIEKGQTVTLRCDPISGHDNLYWYRRVMGKEIKFLLHFVKESKQDESGMPNNRFLAERTGGTYSTLKVQPAELEDSGVYFCASSQRLAGRVGNEQFFGPGTRLTVL.

The table lists this clone with a few counts. The gene calls are TRBV5-4 and TRBJ2-1; 8 nucleotides agree with TRBD2. The V segment lost 0 bases and the J segment 7 bases; nucleotides outside the gene matches: 6. Per the germline V gene, CDR1 is SGHNT and CDR2 is YYREEE (reference sequence). The CDR3 totals 15 residues. CDR3 DNA: TGTGCCAGCAGCTTGGCGGGGGGGCCTGGGAATGAGCAGTTCTTC. It yields the protein CASSLAGGPGNEQFF.

V gene TRBV7-9 combines with J gene TRBJ1-1; the D gene is possibly TRBD1 (6 bases). The V and J ends lost 4 bases and 6 bases respectively, with 12 bases between them. CDR1 and CDR2 (germline): SEHNR, FQNEAQ (reference sequence). The CDR3 is 13 residues long. The CDR3 nucleotides read TGTGCCAGCAGCTCGGACAGCCCCCCTGAAGCTTTCTTT. Residues: CASSSDSPPEAFF.

CDR3 nucleotide sequence: TGTGCCAGTAGTATCAGGGGCGCAGCGGGCTATGGCTACACCTTC. Its protein product is CASSIRGAAGYGYTF. The chain recombines TRBV19 with TRBJ1-2, with D maybe TRBD1 (6 bases). Looked up from germline, CDR1 is LNHDA and CDR2 is SQIVND (reference sequence). The CDR3 has 15 residues. Trimming shortened V by 3 bases and J by 4 bases, and 15 bases separated the two germline ends.

The V and J genes are TRBV18 and TRBJ2-1, with D hard to call. This CDR3 is built from 14 residues. The V and J ends lost 4 bases and 3 bases respectively, with 10 bases between them. CDR1 and CDR2 from the germline V gene are KGHSH and LQKENI. As DNA, the CDR3 is TGTGCCAGCTCACAGGGATTGAGCTACAATGAGCAGTTCTTC. Amino acids: CASSQGLSYNEQFF.

V usage is TRBV9 and J usage is TRBJ1-5, with a possible D match to TRBD1 (5 bases). This CDR3 has 14 amino acids. Looked up from germline, CDR1 is SGDLS and CDR2 is YYNGEE. V was pared by 0 bases and J by 7 bases, with 11 bases between. The DNA of the CDR3 is TGTGCCAGCAGCGTAGGAGGGGATTCACAGCCCCAGCATTTT. This translates into CASSVGGDSQPQHF.

This chain joins TRBV30 and TRBJ1-3; possibly TRBD1 for D (6 bases). Germline CDR1 GTSNPN, CDR2 SVGIG (reference sequence). The CDR3 has 15 amino acids. Trimming left V 4 bases short and J 0 bases short, with 13 bases between. The CDR3 nucleotides are TGTGCCTGGACAGGAGGGGGACGCTCTGGAAACACCATATATTTT. The encoded protein is CAWTGGGRSGNTIYF.

V is TRBV6-6 and J is TRBJ1-4; the match to TRBD1 covers 9 bases. The CDR3 totals 14 residues. V lost 9 bases to trimming and J lost 8 bases; unmatched junction nucleotides: 10. Germline V gene data show CDR1 as MNHNY and CDR2 as SVGAGI (reference sequence). The CDR3 DNA reads TGTGCCAGTAGAGCGACAGGGGGTAAAGAAAAACTGTTTTTT. It encodes CASRATGGKEKLFF.

The rearrangement uses TRBV27 and TRBJ2-1, with TRBD1 identical over 7 bases. J gave up 7 bases and V 5 bases, and 5 bases lay outside the gene matches. The CDR3 is 13 amino acids. Germline V gene data show CDR1 as MNHEY and CDR2 as SMNVEV (reference sequence). In DNA form, the CDR3 reads TGTGCCAGCAGTCCTCAGACAGGGAATGAGCAGTTCTTC. Translating it yields CASSPQTGNEQFF.

The chain has TRBV7-3 and TRBJ2-1; TRBD2 might be the D (5 bases). The CDR3 extends over 13 amino acids. V shed 6 bases and J shed 5 bases, with 11 bases lying between them. Germline CDR1 is SGHTA and CDR2 is FQGTGA. The DNA for the CDR3 is TGTGCCAGCAGTCAGGCGAGGGACAATGAGCAGTTCTTC. This encodes CASSQARDNEQFF.

A few counts support this clone. V gene TRBV14 combines with J gene TRBJ1-2; possibly TRBD1 for D (5 bases). V lost 4 bases to trimming and J lost 2 bases, with 5 bases between them. The CDR3 is 12 residues long. In germline, CDR1 is SGHDN, CDR2 FVKESK. For the CDR3, the DNA is TGTGCCAGCAGCCGGGACAACTATGGCTACACCTTC. Translating it yields CASSRDNYGYTF.

The rearrangement uses TRBV9 and TRBJ2-2; a weak D match, TRBD2 (5 bases). Trimming cost V 2 bases and J 0 bases, with 11 bases left between them. CDR3 length: 16 residues. The germline V gene has CDR1 SGDLS and CDR2 YYNGEE. Written as DNA, the CDR3 is TGTGCCAGCAGCGTCCTCGGTAGCGCGAACACCGGGGAGCTGTTTTTT. It specifies CASSVLGSANTGELFF. The full variable domain, rest sourced from reference TRBV9 and TRBJ2-2, is DSGVTQTPKHLITATGQRVTLRCSPRSGDLSVYWYQQSLDQGLQFLIQYYNGEERAKGNILERFSAQQFPDLHSELNLSSLELGDSALYFCASSVLGSANTGELFFGEGSRLTVL.